Included here is one T cell receptor beta chain sequence, with context. Its antigen is not identified. This record comes from a study of CD8 T cells in ankylosing spondylitis. Study-level points and caveats: A TCR beta motif made of under 10 highly homologous variants seemed typical of ankylosing spondylitis blood. As reported, disease-linked clones showed significant enrichment in matched ankylosing spondylitis synovial fluid.

V was pared by 4 bases and J by 6 bases, with 10 bases of the junction left unmatched. Germline CDR1 reads MGHRA; CDR2 reads YSYEKL. This CDR3 is 15 amino acids long. Scientists made TCR beta libraries using quantitative 5'-RACE with molecular barcodes. TCRdb used MiXCR to reprocess the 5' RACE reads, holding one entry per CDR3 protein. The sample has a few hundred thousand distinct CDR3 sequences, 15% to 20% seen once; the top ten hold about 42%. The rearrangement links TRBV4-1 to TRBJ2-7; TRBD1 agrees at 9 bases. The receptor was isolated from a male donor with ankylosing spondylitis. Sequencing input: blood, either unsorted or a sorted T cell fraction (not recorded which). The CDR3, as DNA: TGCGCCAGCAGCCCAGGGACAGGGACTTTGGTCGAGCAGTACTTC. It encodes CASSPGTGTLVEQYF.